These 19 T cell receptor beta chains were sequenced from one sample in a study of cytomegalovirus exposure and HLA in healthy donors. With 60 Vbeta and 13 Jbeta primers, the PCR was carried out. Only in-frame clones appear in the TCRdb table, and some are missing; sequencing was by immunoSEQ multiplex PCR. The sample has approximately 72,000 clones, around 81% seen once. Sequencing was performed on PBMCs. The receptors were sampled from a male donor in good health and CMV-seropositive.

The J gene is TRBJ2-1, the V gene TRBV27; 10 bases are shared with TRBD2. Losses at the gene ends were 3 bases for V and 6 bases for J; bases not matched to a gene: 5. Germline CDR1 MNHEY, CDR2 SMNVEV (reference sequence). The CDR3 has 15 amino acids. CDR3 region: CASSFGLAGANEQFF. Here the CDR3 DNA reads TGTGCCAGCAGTTTCGGGCTAGCGGGGGCCAATGAGCAGTTCTTC.

This clone was recorded a few times. A read error may produce the germline difference seen at one junction end. The sample holds other DNA sequences that translate to the same CDR3. This chain uses TRBV27 with TRBJ1-1, with 7 bases aligning to TRBD1. There are 11 residues in the CDR3. Germline V gene lookup returns CDR1 MNHEY and CDR2 SMNVEV (reference sequence). The CDR3 bases are TGTGCCAGCAGCACCCTTGGGACAGCTGTCTTT. Amino acid sequence: CASSTLGTAVF.

The chain uses TRBV25-1 and TRBJ2-1, with 8 positions matching TRBD2. Trimming removed 2 bases from V and 4 bases from J; junction bases left unmatched: 13. Germline V lookup: CDR1 MGHDK, CDR2 SYGVNS. The CDR3 is 18 amino acids. The CDR3: CASSETHGSGSEYNEQFF. The CDR3 DNA reads as TGTGCCAGCAGTGAAACCCACGGAAGCGGGAGCGAATACAATGAGCAGTTCTTC.

The chain couples TRBV29-1 to TRBJ1-5, with D possibly matching TRBD1 (5 bases). Germline V CDR1 and CDR2: SQVTM, ANQGSEA. The CDR3 is 13 residues long. Trimming took off 4 bases at V and 3 bases at J, with 10 bases between the two ends. The CDR3 spells CSVVGGTNQPQHF. Written as DNA, the CDR3 is TGCAGCGTTGTTGGCGGGACCAATCAGCCCCAGCATTTT.

The chain uses TRBV6-1 and TRBJ2-7; the D gene is possibly TRBD2 (6 bases). The CDR3 is 15 amino acids. CDR1 and CDR2 (germline): MNHNS, SASEGT. Deletions cut 3 bases from V and 0 bases from J, with 12 bases between. The CDR3: CASSDGDSSSYEQYF. CDR3 bases: TGTGCCAGCAGTGACGGGGACTCCTCCTCCTACGAGCAGTACTTC.

The chain uses TRBV9 and TRBJ1-6; D is unclear. Germline V lookup: CDR1 SGDLS, CDR2 YYNGEE. V gave up 0 bases and J gave up 6 bases, with 10 bases separating them. CDR3 length: 15 residues. In nucleotides, the CDR3 is TGTGCCAGCAGCGTAGATGGCCGAAGTAATTCACCCCTCCACTTT. Translated: CASSVDGRSNSPLHF.

This clone turned up a few times. J is TRBJ1-1 and V is TRBV5-1; 7 nucleotides align to TRBD1. Trimming cost V 4 bases and J 0 bases; bases outside gene matches: 6. The CDR3 consists of 15 residues. The germline V gene encodes CDR1 SGHRS and CDR2 YFSETQ. CDR3 bases: TGCGCCAGCAGCCTAACCGGGACAGTGAACACTGAAGCTTTCTTT. It yields the protein CASSLTGTVNTEAFF. Combining the CDR3 with reference TRBV5-1 and TRBJ1-1 gives the whole variable domain KAGVTQTPRYLIKTRGQQVTLSCSPISGHRSVSWYQQTPGQGLQFLFEYFSETQRNKGNFPGRFSGRQFSNSRSEMNVSTLELGDSALYLCASSLTGTVNTEAFFGQGTRLTVV.

The DNA for the CDR3 is TGTGCCAGCAGCTTGGCCCGTGGGGCTAACTACGAGCAGTACTTC. It yields the protein CASSLARGANYEQYF. The genes are TRBV5-8 and TRBJ2-7; D may be TRBD1 (5 bases). CDR1 SGHTS and CDR2 YDEGEE come from the germline V gene. V gave up 0 bases and J gave up 3 bases, with 13 bases separating them. The CDR3 covers 15 residues.

This clone was seen more than once but under ten times. The chain combines TRBV4-1 with TRBJ2-6; 7 nucleotides agree with TRBD1. The germline V gene has CDR1 MGHRA and CDR2 YSYEKL. V lost 0 bases to trimming and J lost 2 bases; unmatched junction nucleotides: 10. There are 19 residues in the CDR3. CDR3 amino acids: CASSQDRVGGATGANVLTF. For the CDR3, the DNA is TGCGCCAGCAGCCAAGATCGTGTAGGGGGCGCGACTGGGGCCAACGTCCTGACTTTC.

The chain carries TRBV18 and TRBJ1-5; 7 bases match TRBD1. The CDR3 has 13 residues. V lost 3 bases, J lost 8 bases, and 4 bases stayed unmatched. Germline CDR1 reads KGHSH; CDR2 reads LQKENI. CDR3 sequence reads: CASSPRQGEPQHF. The CDR3 DNA reads TGTGCCAGCTCACCGAGGCAGGGGGAGCCCCAGCATTTT.

The chain combines TRBV7-9 with TRBJ2-2; unclear D gene. Deletions cut 7 bases from V and 9 bases from J, with 9 bases between. The CDR3 contains 11 residues. Germline loops: CDR1 SEHNR, CDR2 FQNEAQ (reference sequence). CDR3 in amino acids: CASTREWELFF. The DNA for the CDR3 is TGTGCCAGCACCCGAGAGTGGGAGCTGTTTTTT.

DNA for the CDR3: TGTGCCAGCAGCGCCAGCCTCGGGGGAGGGCGGGATTCACCCCTCCACTTT. Encoded protein: CASSASLGGGRDSPLHF. This chain joins TRBV7-2 and TRBJ1-6; maybe TRBD1 (5 bases). The germline V and J ends were trimmed by 5 bases and 8 bases, with 22 bases remaining between them. The germline gives CDR1 SGHTA, CDR2 FQGNSA. CDR3 length: 17 amino acids.

The J gene is TRBJ1-1, the V gene TRBV6-6; D gene uncertain. Trimming cost V 5 bases and J 4 bases, with 20 bases left between them. The V gene's germline CDR1 is MNHNY and CDR2 SVGAGI (reference sequence). CDR3 length equals 16 residues. The CDR3 spells CASSLEQLPGITEAFF. In DNA, the CDR3 is TGTGCCAGCAGTCTCGAACAGCTCCCAGGAATCACTGAAGCTTTCTTT.

V is TRBV13 and J is TRBJ2-2; 15 nucleotides line up with TRBD2. The V and J ends lost 7 bases and 4 bases, in that order; junction bases with no gene match: 4. The CDR3 loop spans 16 amino acids. Germline V lookup: CDR1 PRHDT, CDR2 FYEKMQ (reference sequence). In DNA, the CDR3 is TGTGCCAGCACCGGACTAGCGGGAGGGCGCACCGGGGAGCTGTTTTTT. Translated: CASTGLAGGRTGELFF. The full variable domain, completed using reference TRBV13 and TRBJ2-2, is AAGVIQSPRHLIKEKRETATLKCYPIPRHDTVYWYQQGPGQDPQFLISFYEKMQSDKGSIPDRFSAQQFSDYHSELNMSSLELGDSALYFCASTGLAGGRTGELFFGEGSRLTVL.

This clone was recorded a few times. V and J are TRBV5-1 and TRBJ1-2, with D possibly matching TRBD1 (5 bases). The CDR3 contains 16 residues. The germline CDR1 and CDR2 sequences are SGHRS and YFSETQ. V was trimmed by 0 bases and J by 3 bases, leaving 15 bases between them. The CDR3 coding sequence is TGCGCCAGCAGCTTGGATGCAGGGCAGGCGGACTATGGCTACACCTTC. This codes for CASSLDAGQADYGYTF.

This sequence joins TRBV5-1 and TRBJ1-3, with a possible D match to TRBD1 (6 bases). Trimming cost V 5 bases and J 0 bases, with 12 bases left between them. The CDR3 is made up of 15 amino acids. Per germline, CDR1 SGHRS and CDR2 YFSETQ. The DNA of the CDR3 is TGCGCCAGCAGAATGGGGGACATCTCTGGAAACACCATATATTTT. It yields the protein CASRMGDISGNTIYF.

The genes are TRBV10-3 and TRBJ2-7, with TRBD1 identical over 8 bases. The CDR3 extends over 13 amino acids. V gave up 7 bases and J gave up 2 bases; unmatched junction bases: 4. CDR1 is ENHRY and CDR2 is SYGVKD in the germline V gene. CDR3 residues: CAINGQGPYEQYF. CDR3 in DNA: TGTGCCATCAACGGACAGGGTCCCTACGAGCAGTACTTC.

The CDR3 region is CASSLVPGPRADTQYF. The CDR3 DNA reads as TGTGCCAGCAGTTTAGTGCCGGGCCCGAGGGCAGATACGCAGTATTTT. This chain links TRBV27 with TRBJ2-3, with D possibly being TRBD2 (5 bases). This CDR3 region has 16 residues. Germline CDR1 reads MNHEY; CDR2 reads SMNVEV (reference sequence). Trimming cost V 2 bases and J 4 bases, with 16 bases left between them.

This clone was observed once. The chain links TRBV7-8 to TRBJ2-5, with 14 positions matching TRBD2. The CDR3 is made up of 17 amino acids. Germline V lookup: CDR1 SGHVS, CDR2 FQNEAQ. The trim removed 2 bases at V and 6 bases at J, leaving 8 bases unmatched. The DNA of the CDR3 is TGTGCCAGCAGCTTATACCCAGGGACTAGCGGGGGCAAGACCCAGTACTTC. It encodes CASSLYPGTSGGKTQYF.